The rows below give T cell receptor beta chains drawn from one sample of a study of blood T cell repertoires in COVID-19. Produced via immunoSEQ multiplex PCR; TCRdb's table is partial and in-frame only. Among about 100,000 clones listed, 70% to 90% were seen once. The specimen sequenced was peripheral blood. Receptor source: a human donor in a cohort sampled during active COVID-19. Each CDR3 is given with its conserved first and last residue. The D gene is left open where the match is weak. Size is omitted from some rows. Given values are once, few, many or a class for expanded clones.

clone_size d_call j_call v_call cdr3_nt cdr3_aa
NA NA TRBJ1-5 TRBV5-8 TGTGCCAGCAGCCGCGGAGTCTACGATCAGCCCCAGCATTTT CASSRGVYDQPQHF
NA TRBD2 TRBJ2-2 TRBV9 TGTGCCAGCAGCGTAGCGGGGGGGACCAACACCGGGGAGCTGTTTTTT CASSVAGGTNTGELFF
NA NA TRBJ2-2 TRBV10-2 TGCGCCAGCAGTAGACAGCCCTCGAACACCGGGGAGCTGTTTTTT CASSRQPSNTGELFF
once NA TRBJ1-6 TRBV6-5 TGTGCCAGCAGTTACTCGATAGGGGCAGGGTCACCCCTCCACTTT CASSYSIGAGSPLHF
NA TRBD1 TRBJ2-7 TRBV19 TGTGCCAGTAGCCTATCCCCTCCGACAGGGGGATTCGACGAGCAGTACTTC CASSLSPPTGGFDEQYF
NA TRBD1 TRBJ1-4 TRBV18 TGTGCCAGCTCGCCGGGACAGGGGAGTGAAAAACTGTTTTTT CASSPGQGSEKLFF
once TRBD1 TRBJ1-2 TRBV27 TGTGCCAGCAGTTCTTATCCCGGGACAGGGTATGGCTACACCTTC CASSSYPGTGYGYTF
NA TRBD2 TRBJ2-1 TRBV6-4 TGTGCCAGCAGTGACATCGGACTAGCGGGGGCAACCGCATACAATGAGCAGTTCTTC CASSDIGLAGATAYNEQFF
few NA TRBJ2-7 TRBV4-2 TGTGCCAGCAGCCAAGATTTCCCACTTATAAACTCCTACGAGCAGTACTTC CASSQDFPLINSYEQYF
NA NA TRBJ1-1 TRBV11-2 TGTGCCAGCAGCTTAGTAAATTGGACAGATGTAAGGCGGAACACTGAAGCTTTCTTT CASSLVNWTDVRRNTEAFF
NA TRBD2 TRBJ2-4 TRBV3-1/TRBV3-2 TGTGCCAGCAGTTACAGCGGGGAAAAAAACATTCAGTACTTC CASSYSGEKNIQYF
NA TRBD1 TRBJ1-1 TRBV19 TGTGCCAGCGGAAACTCAGGGGGACGAAACACTGAAGCTTTCTTT CASGNSGGRNTEAFF
once TRBD2 TRBJ2-1 TRBV7-2 TGTGCCAGCAGCTCCGTAGCGGGGGGCGACAATGAGCAGTTCTTC CASSSVAGGDNEQFF
NA NA TRBJ1-2 TRBV2 TGTGCCAGCAGTGATGCGGGGGGGGCGGCGGGCTACACCTTC CASSDAGGAAGYTF
NA TRBD1 TRBJ1-1 TRBV6-5 TGTGCCAGCGTAGGGGGCCTGAACACTGAAGCTTTCTTT CASVGGLNTEAFF
NA TRBD2 TRBJ2-3 TRBV5-1 TGCGCCAGCAGCTTGGGTCTAGCGGGATTCACAGATACGCAGTATTTT CASSLGLAGFTDTQYF
once TRBD1 TRBJ1-2 TRBV2 TGTGCCAGCAGTGAACTCGGTGTGGGGACAGGAGCGGTTGGCTACACCTTC CASSELGVGTGAVGYTF
NA TRBD1 TRBJ1-1 TRBV5-1 TGCGCCAGCAGCTGGGGGACAGTAAGGGACACTGAAGCTTTCTTT CASSWGTVRDTEAFF
NA NA TRBJ1-5 TRBV10-3 TGTGCCATCAGTGAGGGGGGGGGCGGTCAGCCCCAGCATTTT CAISEGGGGQPQHF
NA NA TRBJ2-5 TRBV5-1 TGCGCCAGCAGCGGTGAGGGGATGGAGGGGGAGACCCAGTACTTC CASSGEGMEGETQYF
NA NA TRBJ1-1 TRBV6-1 TGTGCCAGCAGTGAATCCGGCCGGGGGACTGAAGCTTTCTTT CASSESGRGTEAFF
many NA TRBJ2-1 TRBV7-9 TGTGCCAGCAGCCCCCCGGACACCTCCTACAATGAGCAGTTCTTC CASSPPDTSYNEQFF
once NA TRBJ1-2 TRBV7-8 TGTGCCAGCAGCTCAAAGACAGGAGGAGACTATGGCTACACCTTC CASSSKTGGDYGYTF
NA TRBD2 TRBJ2-2 TRBV5-1 TGCGCCAGCAGAGGGCTGACTAGCGGGGAGACGGACGGGGAGCTGTTTTTT CASRGLTSGETDGELFF
NA NA TRBJ1-1 TRBV28 TGTGCCAGCAGTTTACCGGGGTGGACTGAAGCTTTCTTT CASSLPGWTEAFF
NA TRBD1 TRBJ2-7 TRBV6-5 TGTGCCAGCAGGGGGACAGGGGAAACCTACGAGCAGTACTTC CASRGTGETYEQYF
NA TRBD1 TRBJ2-7 TRBV30 TGTGCCTGCCGACAGGGAGAGTCCTACGAGCAGTACTTC CACRQGESYEQYF
NA NA TRBJ1-4 TRBV7-2 TGTGCCAGCAGCTTTGGCGGTCAGAATGAAAAACTGTTTTTT CASSFGGQNEKLFF
once NA TRBJ1-1 TRBV5-4 TGTGCCAGCAGCTCTACAGGGTCGGGCACTGAAGCTTTCTTT CASSSTGSGTEAFF
NA TRBD1 TRBJ2-1 TRBV19 TGTGCCAATGGACAGGGATCCCATGAGCAGTTCTTC CANGQGSHEQFF
NA NA TRBJ1-4 TRBV20-1 TGCAGTGCACAGGGAAATGAAAAACTGTTTTTT CSAQGNEKLFF
NA TRBD2 TRBJ2-1 TRBV7-2 TGTGCCAGCAGCTTACAGCGGGGGAGTTATAATGAGCAGTTCTTC CASSLQRGSYNEQFF
NA NA TRBJ2-7 TRBV2 TGTGCCAGCAGCGGGCAGGGGACCTACGAGCAGTACTTC CASSGQGTYEQYF
NA NA TRBJ2-1 TRBV7-2 TGTGCCAGCAGCTTAGTAACAGGGAGTAATGAGCAGTTCTTC CASSLVTGSNEQFF
NA TRBD2 TRBJ2-2 TRBV7-2 TGTGCCAGCAGCTCGAGGGAGGCGCGGGAGGTGAACACCGGGGAGCTGTTTTTT CASSSREAREVNTGELFF
NA NA TRBJ1-6 TRBV27 TGTGCCAGCAGTTTTCTAAGCTCCTATAATTCACCCCTCCACTTT CASSFLSSYNSPLHF
NA TRBD1 TRBJ2-5 TRBV10-3 TGTGCCATCAGTGTTCGACAGGGGCAAGAGACCCAGTACTTC CAISVRQGQETQYF
NA TRBD2 TRBJ2-1 TRBV27 TGTGCCAGCAGCTCGCTAGCGGGAGGGCGGGGCTCTCAGTTCTTC CASSSLAGGRGSQFF
NA TRBD1 TRBJ2-1 TRBV20-1 TGCAGTGCTAGTTTAGGAGAGGGACAGGGAATCAATGAGCAGTTCTTC CSASLGEGQGINEQFF
NA TRBD2 TRBJ2-3 TRBV24-1 TGTGCCACCAGTCCATCAAGGACTAGCGGCATACCAGATACGCAGTATTTT CATSPSRTSGIPDTQYF
NA TRBD2 TRBJ2-1 TRBV28 TGTGCCAGCAGTAATTCTTGGGGGGGAGGCGTCGGGAATGAGCAGTTCTTC CASSNSWGGGVGNEQFF
NA TRBD1 TRBJ1-1 TRBV13 TGTGCCAGCAGCCCTACGGGGACAGGGGGCGAGACTGAAGCTTTCTTT CASSPTGTGGETEAFF
NA NA TRBJ2-5 TRBV6-5 TGTGCCAGCAGTTACTCGGCGCTAAACCGAGGGACCCAGTACTTC CASSYSALNRGTQYF
NA NA TRBJ2-2 TRBV6-5 TGTGCCAGCAGTTATCTCACAGGGATCTACACCGGGGAGCTGTTTTTT CASSYLTGIYTGELFF
NA TRBD1 TRBJ2-1 TRBV7-2 TGTGCCAGCAGCGGACAGGGCTTTGGCAATGAGCAGTTCTTC CASSGQGFGNEQFF
NA NA TRBJ1-1 TRBV6-5 TGTGCCAGCAGTTACGAGGGGGACACTGAAGCTTTCTTT CASSYEGDTEAFF
NA NA TRBJ2-5 TRBV7-2 TGTGCCAGCAACCCTGCCCCGGTACAAGAGACCCAGTACTTC CASNPAPVQETQYF
NA TRBD2 TRBJ2-3 TRBV7-6 TGTGCCAGCAGCTTAGGGCTAGCGGGGGGTATCACAGATACGCAGTATTTT CASSLGLAGGITDTQYF
NA NA TRBJ1-2 TRBV12-3/TRBV12-4 TGTGCCAGCAGTCAAACAGACTATGGCTACACCTTC CASSQTDYGYTF
NA NA TRBJ2-7 TRBV29-1 TGCAGCGTTGAAGATCTTAGACGGGGCTCCTACGAGCAGTACTTC CSVEDLRRGSYEQYF